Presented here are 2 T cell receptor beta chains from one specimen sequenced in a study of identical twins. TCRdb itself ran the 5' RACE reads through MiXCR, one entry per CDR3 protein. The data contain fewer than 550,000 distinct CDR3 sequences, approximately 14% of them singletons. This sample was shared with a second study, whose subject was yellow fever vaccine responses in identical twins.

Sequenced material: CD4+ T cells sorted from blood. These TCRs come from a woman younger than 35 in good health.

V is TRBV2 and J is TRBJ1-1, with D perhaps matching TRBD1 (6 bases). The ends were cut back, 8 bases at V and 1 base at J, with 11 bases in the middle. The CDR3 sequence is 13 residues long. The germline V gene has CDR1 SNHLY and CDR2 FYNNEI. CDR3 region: CASWGRGNTEAFF. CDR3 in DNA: TGTGCCAGCTGGGGCAGGGGGAACACTGAAGCTTTCTTT.

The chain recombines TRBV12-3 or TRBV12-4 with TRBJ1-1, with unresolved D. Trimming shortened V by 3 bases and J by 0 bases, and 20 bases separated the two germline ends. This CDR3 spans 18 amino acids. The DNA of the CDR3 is TGTGCCAGCAGTTTGGGGATCTCCGAAATAGCCATGAACACTGAAGCTTTCTTT. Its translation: CASSLGISEIAMNTEAFF.